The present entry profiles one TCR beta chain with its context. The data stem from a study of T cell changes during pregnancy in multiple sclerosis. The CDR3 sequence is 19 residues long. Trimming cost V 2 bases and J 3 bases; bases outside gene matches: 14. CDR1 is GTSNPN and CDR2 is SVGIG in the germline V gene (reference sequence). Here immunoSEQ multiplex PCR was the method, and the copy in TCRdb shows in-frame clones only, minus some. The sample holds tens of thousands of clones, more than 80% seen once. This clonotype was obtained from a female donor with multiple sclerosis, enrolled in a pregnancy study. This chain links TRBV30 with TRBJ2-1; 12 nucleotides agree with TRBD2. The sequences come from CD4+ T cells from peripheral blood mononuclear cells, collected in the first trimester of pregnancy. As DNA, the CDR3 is TGTGCCTGGAGTAAAACTAGCGGGAGGTTGGGAGGTAACTACAATGAGCAGTTCTTC. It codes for CAWSKTSGRLGGNYNEQFF.